These 16 T cell receptor beta chains were sequenced from one sample in a study of blood T cell repertoires in COVID-19. Using immunoSEQ multiplex PCR, the repertoire was profiled, and TCRdb retains in-frame clones only, with some absent. The data contain about 80,000 clones, 90% to 95% of them singletons. Specimen: peripheral blood. The receptors were gathered from a woman aged 45-59 years in a cohort sampled during active COVID-19.

V is TRBV13 and J is TRBJ1-6; no definite D call. The V end lost 5 bases, the J end lost 8 bases, and 13 bases lay between the germline ends. Germline V lookup: CDR1 PRHDT, CDR2 FYEKMQ (reference sequence). This CDR3 contains 14 residues. The CDR3 protein is CASSPLLGDSPLHF. CDR3 coding DNA: TGTGCCAGCAGCCCTCTCCTAGGAGATTCACCCCTCCACTTT.

This clone was recorded only once. The V call is TRBV6-1, the J call TRBJ1-1; weak D call: TRBD1 (5 bases). This CDR3 has 14 residues. The V end was cut by 0 bases, the J end by 8 bases, with 13 bases between. Germline CDR1 reads MNHNS; CDR2 reads SASEGT. CDR3 nucleotides: TGTGCCAGCAGTGAAGCGCTTCGGAGGGGAGAAGCTTTCTTT. Translation: CASSEALRRGEAFF.

The chain employs TRBV5-1 and TRBJ2-1; TRBD2 agrees at 15 bases. With V trimmed by 4 bases and J by 6 bases, 8 bases remained unmatched. Germline V CDR1 and CDR2: SGHRS, YFSETQ. CDR3 length equals 17 residues. The CDR3 coding sequence is TGCGCCAGCAGCAGGCAGGGACTAGCGGGAGGAGTCAATGAGCAGTTCTTC. It yields the protein CASSRQGLAGGVNEQFF.

CDR3: CASSAPTLAAYNEQFF. The CDR3 DNA reads TGTGCCAGCAGTGCCCCGACGCTAGCGGCTTACAATGAGCAGTTCTTC. The chain links TRBV6-1 to TRBJ2-1; 7 nucleotides agree with TRBD2. Germline trimming cut 4 bases from V and 4 bases from J; bases unmatched to any gene: 10. The CDR3 extends over 16 amino acids. CDR1 MNHNS and CDR2 SASEGT come from the germline V gene.

The rearrangement links TRBV7-2 to TRBJ2-7, with 9 nucleotides matching TRBD2. The V segment lost 6 bases and the J segment 3 bases; nucleotides outside the gene matches: 3. The V gene's germline CDR1 is SGHTA and CDR2 FQGNSA. The CDR3 is 13 amino acids. Here the CDR3 DNA reads TGTGCCAGCAGGAATAGCGGGGGCTACGAGCAGTACTTC. Protein: CASRNSGGYEQYF. Using reference TRBV7-2 and TRBJ2-7 for the parts outside the CDR3, the full variable domain is GAGVSQSPSNKVTEKGKDVELRCDPISGHTALYWYRQSLGQGLEFLIYFQGNSAPDKSGLPSDRFSAERTGGSVSTLTIQRTQQEDSAVYLCASRNSGGYEQYFGPGTRLTVT.

The rearrangement joins TRBV19 to TRBJ2-7, with 9 bases identical to TRBD2. The germline gives CDR1 LNHDA, CDR2 SQIVND (reference sequence). V was clipped by 8 bases and J by 6 bases; unmatched bases: 11. The CDR3 contains 14 residues. The CDR3 is CASSGPGLASEQYF. For the CDR3, the DNA is TGTGCCAGTTCGGGACCGGGACTAGCTTCCGAGCAGTACTTC.

The J gene is TRBJ1-5, the V gene TRBV18; 8 positions match TRBD1. Germline V gene lookup returns CDR1 KGHSH and CDR2 LQKENI. The CDR3 extends over 19 amino acids. The ends lost 3 bases at V and 9 bases at J; junction bases unmatched: 22. CDR3 nucleotides: TGTGCCAGCTCACCGGCATACGCGGGACAGGTGCAACCCTCCCCGCCCCAGCATTTT. Translating gives CASSPAYAGQVQPSPPQHF.

The genes are TRBV21-1 and TRBJ2-3; the table gives TRBD2 as D, unverified against the DNA. TRBV21-1 is listed as a pseudogene. The CDR3 spans 19 residues. The CDR3 protein is CASSKSDSPSGGRTDTQYF. The DNA for the CDR3 is TGTGCCAGCAGCAAATCTGATTCGCCTAGCGGGGGCCGCACAGATACGCAGTATTTT.

This chain uses TRBV11-3 with TRBJ2-7; D is unresolved. Germline CDR1 and CDR2: SGHNT and YENEEA. V lost 0 bases and J 3 bases, leaving 6 bases between the germline ends. The CDR3 contains 13 residues. Here the CDR3 DNA reads TGTGCCAGCAGCTTAGAACTTGGCTACGAGCAGTACTTC. It is translated as CASSLELGYEQYF.

The J gene is TRBJ1-1, the V gene TRBV27, with 8 bases aligning to TRBD1. The CDR3 is made up of 13 amino acids. Trimming cost V 3 bases and J 4 bases; bases outside gene matches: 1. The V gene's germline CDR1 is MNHEY and CDR2 SMNVEV (reference sequence). The CDR3, as DNA: TGTGCCAGCAGTTTTACAGGGGGCACTGAAGCTTTCTTT. This codes for CASSFTGGTEAFF.

The chain links TRBV7-3 to TRBJ2-2; 7 bases line up with TRBD2. The CDR3 is made up of 15 amino acids. V gave up 2 bases and J gave up 6 bases; unmatched junction bases: 6. CDR1 and CDR2 (germline): SGHTA, FQGTGA. The CDR3 loop is CASSLLGLKAGELFF. CDR3 in DNA: TGTGCCAGCAGCTTATTGGGACTAAAGGCCGGGGAGCTGTTTTTT.

The V and J genes are TRBV5-1 and TRBJ2-3; D unresolved. V lost 3 bases and J lost 3, with 14 bases in between. CDR1 SGHRS and CDR2 YFSETQ come from the germline V gene. The CDR3 is 15 residues long. The CDR3 region is CASSSDPPLTDTQYF. CDR3 nucleotides: TGCGCCAGCAGCTCCGACCCTCCACTAACAGATACGCAGTATTTT.

This chain uses TRBV7-9 with TRBJ1-2; 7 bases map to TRBD1. The J segment lost 8 bases and the V segment lost 2 bases, leaving 14 bases of the junction unmatched. The CDR3 totals 16 residues. Germline loops: CDR1 SEHNR, CDR2 FQNEAQ (reference sequence). This CDR3 is CASSLSTGATSGGYTF. The CDR3 nucleotides are TGTGCCAGCAGCTTAAGTACAGGGGCGACCTCTGGAGGCTACACCTTC.

V gene TRBV11-2 combines with J gene TRBJ2-1; 9 bases match TRBD1. Germline V gene sequence: CDR1 SGHAT, CDR2 FQNNGV. Trimming at V came to 5 bases and at J to 7 bases, leaving 6 bases not matched to a gene. The CDR3 loop spans 14 amino acids. This CDR3 is CASSVDRGGNEQFF. Written as DNA, the CDR3 is TGTGCCAGCAGCGTCGACAGGGGGGGAAATGAGCAGTTCTTC.

The CDR3 loop is CASPKGTGGTNNDSPLHF. CDR3 coding DNA: TGTGCCAGCCCAAAGGGGACAGGGGGCACGAATAACGATTCACCCCTCCACTTT. The gene calls are TRBV21-1 and TRBJ1-6; the table's D call, TRBD1, was not checked against the DNA. TRBV21-1 is reported as a pseudogene. This CDR3 has 18 residues.

This chain's CDR3 is CASSEARGGIEKLFF. Written as DNA, the CDR3 is TGTGCCAGCAGTGAAGCAAGGGGGGGGATTGAAAAACTGTTTTTT. The V call is TRBV6-1, the J call TRBJ1-4; a weak D match, TRBD1 (6 bases). The V end was cut by 0 bases, the J end by 7 bases, with 12 bases between. CDR1 and CDR2 from the germline V gene are MNHNS and SASEGT. The CDR3 covers 15 residues.